This passage covers 30 T cell receptor beta chains from one sample sequenced in a study of T cell clones after liver transplantation. The repertoire was sequenced with immunoSEQ multiplex PCR; TCRdb's copy has only in-frame clones and lacks some. The sample has around 76,000 clones, under 90% seen once; the top ten hold about 0.79%. Material: CD4+ T cells from blood, obtained 12 months after liver transplant. The source is a human patient who received a liver transplant. Some T cells may originate from the graft donor.

The chain combines TRBV11-2 with TRBJ2-7, with 9 bases that match TRBD2. Germline lookup yields CDR1 SGHAT and CDR2 FQNNGV. V gave up 5 bases and J gave up 4 bases; unmatched junction bases: 6. This CDR3 spans 14 amino acids. CDR3 nucleotide sequence: TGTGCCAGCAGCCCGATAGCGGGAGCGTACGAGCAGTACTTC. Protein sequence: CASSPIAGAYEQYF.

V gene TRBV27 combines with J gene TRBJ2-5; 7 bases line up with TRBD1. This CDR3 is 16 amino acids long. The J segment lost 4 bases and the V segment lost 5 bases, leaving 13 bases of the junction unmatched. Germline CDR1 reads MNHEY; CDR2 reads SMNVEV (reference sequence). The CDR3 loop is CASSPGSTGMIETQYF. DNA for the CDR3: TGTGCCAGCAGTCCGGGATCGACAGGGATGATAGAGACCCAGTACTTC.

The chain has TRBV29-1 and TRBJ1-1, with a possible D match to TRBD1 (6 bases). Trimming left V 6 bases short and J 5 bases short, with 19 bases between. The CDR3 consists of 14 residues. From germline, CDR1 is SQVTM and CDR2 ANQGSEA. As DNA, the CDR3 is TGCAGCGTGGCCTATTTCAGGGGTTGGACTGAAGCTTTCTTT. The encoded protein is CSVAYFRGWTEAFF.

The genes are TRBV5-1 and TRBJ1-3; D is undetermined. Germline assignment: CDR1 SGHRS and CDR2 YFSETQ. The CDR3 has 16 amino acids. V lost 0 bases to trimming and J lost 0 bases, with 10 bases between them. CDR3 sequence reads: CASSLEAPDSGNTIYF. In DNA, the CDR3 is TGCGCCAGCAGCTTGGAAGCGCCCGACTCTGGAAACACCATATATTTT.

This clone has only a few counts. This chain links TRBV7-9 with TRBJ2-7; a weak D match, TRBD2 (5 bases). The V end was cut by 1 base, the J end by 0 bases, with 7 bases between. Germline CDR1 reads SEHNR; CDR2 reads FQNEAQ (reference sequence). The CDR3 covers 14 residues. In DNA, the CDR3 is TGTGCCAGCAGCTTAGATACTAGCTCCTACGAGCAGTACTTC. Translated, it gives CASSLDTSSYEQYF. The complete variable domain, with remaining parts taken from reference TRBV7-9 and TRBJ2-7, reads DTGVSQNPRHKITKRGQNVTFRCDPISEHNRLYWYRQTLGQGPEFLTYFQNEAQLEKSRLLSDRFSAERPKGSFSTLEIQRTEQGDSAMYLCASSLDTSSYEQYFGPGTRLTVT.

This chain links TRBV6-6 with TRBJ1-2, with D unclear. The CDR3 is 12 residues long. Trimming removed 7 bases at V and 6 bases at J, with 12 bases between. The germline gives CDR1 MNHNY, CDR2 SVGAGI (reference sequence). For the CDR3, the DNA is TGTGCCAGCAAGGGTTCCAGCGATGGCTACACCTTC. The encoded protein is CASKGSSDGYTF.

The V and J genes are TRBV28 and TRBJ1-1, with 7 bases identical to TRBD1. This CDR3 region has 18 residues. Germline CDR1 reads MDHEN; CDR2 reads SYDVKM. Trimming at V came to 3 bases and at J to 0 bases, leaving 13 bases not matched to a gene. CDR3 sequence: CASSFPLTGTMMNTEAFF. CDR3 coding DNA: TGTGCCAGCAGTTTCCCCCTGACAGGGACAATGATGAACACTGAAGCTTTCTTT.

The chain joins TRBV2 to TRBJ2-7; D is tentatively TRBD1 or TRBD2 (5 bases each). This CDR3 has 13 amino acids. The germline V gene has CDR1 SNHLY and CDR2 FYNNEI. Trimming cost V 6 bases and J 3 bases, with 12 bases left between them. The CDR3 nucleotides read TGTGCCAGCAGCGCCGGGACCCGCTACGAGCAGTACTTC. It codes for CASSAGTRYEQYF.

The V call is TRBV25-1, the J call TRBJ2-7; 12 bases are shared with TRBD1. Looked up from germline, CDR1 is MGHDK and CDR2 is SYGVNS. V trimming: 5 bases; J trimming: 6 bases; junction bases outside the gene matches: 8. The CDR3 extends over 15 amino acids. The CDR3 sequence is CASSSLGQGAVEQYF. DNA for the CDR3: TGTGCCAGCAGTTCCCTGGGACAGGGGGCGGTCGAGCAGTACTTC.

This clone was seen a single time. The chain carries TRBV7-2 and TRBJ1-2; maybe TRBD1 (5 bases). The CDR3 has 17 residues. The V end lost 2 bases, the J end lost 8 bases, and 24 bases lay between the germline ends. The germline gives CDR1 SGHTA, CDR2 FQGNSA. The CDR3 DNA follows: TGTGCCAGCAGCTTATCTTACGATGGGACTTCTTCAGACGGCTACACCTTC. Translating it yields CASSLSYDGTSSDGYTF.

This clone has more than one count but fewer than ten. The rearrangement uses TRBV7-8 and TRBJ2-1, with a weak D call TRBD1 (5 bases). The CDR3 spans 16 residues. V was pared by 5 bases and J by 2 bases, with 16 bases between. Germline loops: CDR1 SGHVS, CDR2 FQNEAQ. CDR3 sequence: CASSPSRDRPYNEQFF. The CDR3 DNA sequence: TGTGCCAGCAGCCCGAGCCGTGACAGACCCTACAATGAGCAGTTCTTC.

This chain connects TRBV5-4 to TRBJ2-5, with D possibly TRBD2 on 6 matching bases. The CDR3 runs to 14 residues. V dropped 3 bases and J dropped 1 base, with 10 bases sitting between them. Germline V lookup: CDR1 SGHNT, CDR2 YYREEE (reference sequence). CDR3 sequence: CASSSLATQETQYF. The CDR3 nucleotides read TGTGCCAGCAGCTCGCTAGCGACCCAAGAGACCCAGTACTTC.

The genes are TRBV5-1 and TRBJ2-1, with 11 bases fitting TRBD1. This CDR3 comprises 17 residues. CDR1 is SGHRS, CDR2 YFSETQ, per germline. V was clipped by 4 bases and J by 2 bases; unmatched bases: 8. The CDR3 reads CASSPAPGQGAYNEQFF. In DNA, the CDR3 is TGCGCCAGCAGCCCGGCCCCGGGACAGGGGGCCTACAATGAGCAGTTCTTC.

The chain recombines TRBV18 with TRBJ2-5; TRBD2 matches at 7 bases. The ends lost 4 bases at V and 5 bases at J; junction bases unmatched: 7. Germline values: CDR1 KGHSH, CDR2 LQKENI. The CDR3 consists of 14 residues. The CDR3 bases are TGTGCCAGCTCACAATCGTCCGGGGGGGAGACCCAGTACTTC. This translates into CASSQSSGGETQYF.

The chain joins TRBV19 to TRBJ2-2, with 8 bases lining up with TRBD1. Germline V gives CDR1 LNHDA, CDR2 SQIVND (reference sequence). The CDR3 is 16 residues long. After removal of 3 bases from V and 1 base from J, the junction contained 4 bases not matched to a gene. The CDR3 bases are TGTGCCAGTAGTATTTGGGGGACAGGGAACACCGGGGAGCTGTTTTTT. This gives the protein CASSIWGTGNTGELFF.

There are a few counts of this clone. The rearrangement uses TRBV19 and TRBJ1-2; D is perhaps TRBD1 (5 bases). The germline V gene encodes CDR1 LNHDA and CDR2 SQIVND (reference sequence). The CDR3 totals 13 residues. V shed 5 bases and J shed 4 bases, with 11 bases lying between them. The CDR3 is CASSLSDSYGYTF. CDR3 nucleotide sequence: TGTGCCAGTAGTCTCTCCGACAGCTATGGCTACACCTTC.

The genes are TRBV27 and TRBJ2-1, with TRBD2 matching 8 bases. CDR3 length equals 16 residues. The J segment lost 3 bases and the V segment lost 6 bases, leaving 10 bases of the junction unmatched. Germline V gene lookup returns CDR1 MNHEY and CDR2 SMNVEV (reference sequence). DNA of the CDR3: TGTGCCAGCAGCCCTATGGAACTAGCGGACTACAATGAGCAGTTCTTC. It translates to CASSPMELADYNEQFF.

With respect to this clone: The junction departs from germline at one end; a sequencing error may be responsible. The rearrangement uses TRBV14 and TRBJ1-1; no firm D call. Germline V gene sequence: CDR1 SGHDN, CDR2 FVKESK. The CDR3 extends over 14 amino acids. CDR3 loop: CASGQVWGNTEAFF. As DNA, the CDR3 is TGTGCCAGCGGCCAAGTCTGGGGAAACACTGAAGCTTTCTTT. The complete variable domain, with remaining parts taken from reference TRBV14 and TRBJ1-1, reads EAGVTQFPSHSVIEKGQTVTLRCDPISGHDNLYWYRRVMGKEIKFLLHFVKESKQDESGMPNNRFLAERTGGTYSTLKVQPAELEDSGVYFCASGQVWGNTEAFFGQGTRLTVV.

The V call is TRBV5-1, the J call TRBJ2-7; 11 bases fit TRBD1. Germline loops: CDR1 SGHRS, CDR2 YFSETQ. CDR3 size: 16 residues. Unmatched junction bases numbered 6, after V lost 0 bases and J lost 4 bases. CDR3 DNA sequence: TGCGCCAGCAGCTTGGTAGCCGGGACAGGGGGTTACGAGCAGTACTTC. This translates into CASSLVAGTGGYEQYF.

The CDR3 region is CSASSKETQYF. CDR3 DNA sequence: TGCAGTGCTAGTTCCAAAGAGACCCAGTACTTC. The chain has TRBV20-1 and TRBJ2-5, with unresolved D. The CDR3 is 11 residues long. Germline V CDR1 and CDR2: DFQATT, SNEGSKA (reference sequence). V was pared by 3 bases and J by 3 bases, with 5 bases between.

V is TRBV4-1 and J is TRBJ1-1; perhaps TRBD1 as D (5 bases). Germline CDR1 MGHRA, CDR2 YSYEKL. Trimming shortened V by 4 bases and J by 4 bases, and 13 bases separated the two germline ends. The CDR3 is 14 amino acids. Here the CDR3 DNA reads TGCGCCAGCAGCCCTTGGGAGGGGACCACTGAAGCTTTCTTT. Translation: CASSPWEGTTEAFF.

The rearrangement links TRBV27 to TRBJ2-3; D is perhaps TRBD1 or TRBD2 (5 bases each). Trimming removed 2 bases at V and 2 bases at J, with 14 bases between. The CDR3 contains 16 residues. In germline, CDR1 is MNHEY, CDR2 SMNVEV (reference sequence). The CDR3 loop reads CASSLRGRQLTDTQYF. CDR3 DNA: TGTGCCAGCAGTTTAAGGGGACGGCAACTCACAGATACGCAGTATTTT.

This sequence joins TRBV28 and TRBJ2-1; 8 nucleotides agree with TRBD2. The CDR3 has 15 residues. J lost 9 bases, V lost 6 bases, and 13 bases had no gene match. Per the germline V gene, CDR1 is MDHEN and CDR2 is SYDVKM. CDR3 bases: TGTGCCAGCAGCTGGGGGAGCGGGAGAACCGTTGAGCAGTTCTTC. Residues: CASSWGSGRTVEQFF.

The rearrangement links TRBV18 to TRBJ2-7; D ambiguous. The V and J ends lost 3 bases and 0 bases respectively, with 6 bases between them. The germline CDR1 and CDR2 sequences are KGHSH and LQKENI. This CDR3 spans 13 amino acids. In DNA form, the CDR3 reads TGTGCCAGCTCACCGCCAAGCTCCTACGAGCAGTACTTC. Protein sequence: CASSPPSSYEQYF.

This clone appeared a single time. The J gene is TRBJ2-1, the V gene TRBV7-8; TRBD2 matches at 11 bases. This CDR3 contains 18 residues. V shed 5 bases, J shed 0 bases, and the junction held 9 bases outside the gene matches. CDR1 SGHVS and CDR2 FQNEAQ come from the germline V gene. This CDR3 is CASSPRGLAESSYNEQFF. CDR3 in DNA: TGTGCCAGCAGCCCAAGGGGACTAGCGGAAAGCTCCTACAATGAGCAGTTCTTC.

This chain uses TRBV2 with TRBJ1-1, with a weak D call TRBD1 (5 bases). This CDR3 region has 14 residues. The V gene lost 8 bases and the J gene lost 1 base, with 14 bases spanning the gap. Germline CDR1 SNHLY, CDR2 FYNNEI. CDR3 DNA sequence: TGTGCCAGCGCGACCCAGGGTACGAACACTGAAGCTTTCTTT. Translation gives CASATQGTNTEAFF. Complete variable domain (other parts from reference TRBV2 and TRBJ1-1): EPEVTQTPSHQVTQMGQEVILRCVPISNHLYFYWYRQILGQKVEFLVSFYNNEISEKSEIFDDQFSVERPDGSNFTLKIRSTKLEDSAMYFCASATQGTNTEAFFGQGTRLTVV.

The rearrangement joins TRBV18 to TRBJ2-1; 8 nucleotides match TRBD1. This CDR3 is built from 16 residues. The germline CDR1 and CDR2 sequences are KGHSH and LQKENI. V dropped 2 bases and J dropped 6; count of bases not matched to a gene: 9. The CDR3 sequence: CASSPRNGQGFNEQFF. In DNA, the CDR3 is TGTGCCAGCTCACCAAGGAACGGACAGGGTTTCAATGAGCAGTTCTTC.

The V call is TRBV19, the J call TRBJ2-5; 10 bases map to TRBD1. J was trimmed by 5 bases and V by 4 bases; bases with no gene match: 4. The CDR3 runs 14 residues. Germline CDR1 LNHDA, CDR2 SQIVND (reference sequence). The CDR3 DNA reads as TGTGCCAGTAGTACCGGACAGGGGGGGGAGACCCAGTACTTC. It is translated as CASSTGQGGETQYF.

V usage is TRBV19 and J usage is TRBJ2-1, with 10 bases that match TRBD2. CDR3 length: 17 residues. V was clipped by 5 bases and J by 4 bases; unmatched bases: 11. Germline assignment: CDR1 LNHDA and CDR2 SQIVND (reference sequence). CDR3 sequence reads: CASSARLAGVSYNEQFF. CDR3 nucleotides: TGTGCCAGTAGTGCCAGGCTAGCGGGAGTCTCGTACAATGAGCAGTTCTTC.

The chain employs TRBV9 and TRBJ1-4; 8 bases fit TRBD1. J lost 6 bases, V lost 5 bases, and 6 bases had no gene match. This CDR3 region has 14 residues. Germline CDR1 and CDR2: SGDLS and YYNGEE. The CDR3 nucleotides read TGTGCCAGCAGTCGTACAGGGGGGTATGAAAAACTGTTTTTT. This gives the protein CASSRTGGYEKLFF.